The 10 T cell receptor beta chains given below trace back to one sample, sequenced in a study of T cells in Graves' hyperthyroidism and ophthalmopathy. The CDR3 regions of TCR beta were amplified from RNA transcripts. The HTBI set primed first-round TCR CDR3 RT-PCR. Each CDR3 protein is one row after TCRdb ran MiXCR on the multiplex PCR reads. The sample lists 750,000 to 900,000 distinct CDR3 sequences; over 35% were seen once. The specimen sequenced was blood. The origin of the receptors is a man aged 18 to 29 with Graves' hyperthyroidism.

This clonotype was seen ten or more times. This chain joins TRBV20-1 and TRBJ1-4; D perhaps matches TRBD1 (6 bases). V was clipped by 6 bases and J by 5 bases, with 13 bases between them. This CDR3 comprises 13 residues. From germline, CDR1 is DFQATT and CDR2 SNEGSKA (reference sequence). Here the CDR3 reads CSATGTRNEKLFF. In nucleotides, the CDR3 is TGCAGTGCAACCGGGACAAGGAATGAAAAACTGTTTTTT.

The chain employs TRBV12-3 or TRBV12-4 and TRBJ1-2; no definite D call. The CDR3 is 13 residues long. V shed 8 bases and J shed 0 bases, with 10 bases lying between them. CDR3 loop: CASRPQTNYGYTF. CDR3 DNA sequence: TGTGCCAGCCGACCCCAGACTAACTATGGCTACACCTTC.

V gene TRBV19 combines with J gene TRBJ2-7; D may be TRBD1 or TRBD2 (5 bases each). V shed 6 bases and J shed 3 bases, with 12 bases lying between them. Germline V gives CDR1 LNHDA, CDR2 SQIVND (reference sequence). The CDR3 has 13 amino acids. CDR3 DNA: TGTGCCAGTAGCGAAGGGACCTACTACGAGCAGTACTTC. It encodes CASSEGTYYEQYF.

This clonotype was recorded at least ten times. J is TRBJ1-1 and V is TRBV6-6; D remains unclear. Germline V CDR1 and CDR2: MNHNY, SVGAGI (reference sequence). The CDR3 totals 13 residues. V was pared by 6 bases and J by 1 base, with 9 bases between. As DNA, the CDR3 is TGTGCCAGCAGACTCGGGCCGAACACTGAAGCTTTCTTT. Translating gives CASRLGPNTEAFF.

As to this clonotype: A much bigger clone sits one base away, suggesting this may be a read error. The chain recombines TRBV7-2 with TRBJ2-7, with 7 positions matching TRBD2. Losses at the gene ends were 5 bases for V and 3 bases for J; bases not matched to a gene: 7. The germline CDR1 and CDR2 sequences are SGHTA and FQGNSA. The CDR3 runs to 14 residues. CDR3 sequence reads: CTSSPRGGSYEQYF. CDR3 bases: TGTACCAGCAGCCCTCGGGGCGGGAGCTACGAGCAGTACTTC.

As to this clonotype: At one of its ends the junction is not consistent with the germline gene, which may arise from a read error. This chain links TRBV9 with TRBJ2-5; D unresolved. CDR1 is SGDLS, CDR2 YYNGEE, per germline. CDR3 length: 15 amino acids. The CDR3: CVSSVRAVPLETQYF. The CDR3 nucleotides read TGTGTCAGCAGCGTAAGGGCGGTTCCTTTAGAGACCCAGTACTTC.

This clonotype was seen ten or more times. The chain carries TRBV29-1 and TRBJ1-2; D not resolved. CDR3 size: 13 residues. With 2 bases removed from V and 4 bases from J, the gap between germline ends came to 11 bases. Per the germline V gene, CDR1 is SQVTM and CDR2 is ANQGSEA. CDR3 in amino acids: CSVEREDLYGYTF. In DNA form, the CDR3 reads TGCAGCGTTGAACGGGAGGACCTCTATGGCTACACCTTC.

The chain combines TRBV7-2 with TRBJ2-7; no firm D call. Germline V gene data show CDR1 as SGHTA and CDR2 as FQGNSA. The CDR3 consists of 15 residues. Deletions cut 1 base from V and 7 bases from J, with 17 bases between. DNA of the CDR3: TGTGCCAGCAGCTTAGAAGAGCGTACCTACAATGAGCAGTACTTC. It codes for CASSLEERTYNEQYF.

The chain employs TRBV19 and TRBJ1-4; the D gene is possibly TRBD1 (6 bases). This CDR3 has 14 amino acids. Germline loops: CDR1 LNHDA, CDR2 SQIVND (reference sequence). Trimming took 6 bases from V and 10 from J, leaving 18 bases between them. The CDR3 nucleotides are TGTGCCAGTAGCCCCGACAGGCACTCTGGAAAACTGTTTTTT. Its translation is CASSPDRHSGKLFF.

This clonotype has more than one count but fewer than ten. The chain uses TRBV20-1 and TRBJ2-7; 7 bases map to TRBD1. Germline V gives CDR1 DFQATT, CDR2 SNEGSKA (reference sequence). J lost 0 bases, V lost 2 bases, and 1 base had no gene match. CDR3 length: 13 residues. As DNA, the CDR3 is TGCAGTGCTAGACGGGACAGCTCCTACGAGCAGTACTTC. Amino acid sequence: CSARRDSSYEQYF.